Presented here are 26 T cell receptor beta chains from one specimen sequenced in a study of blood T cell repertoires in COVID-19. Produced via immunoSEQ multiplex PCR; TCRdb's table is partial and in-frame only. The sample consists of about 48,000 clones, about 86% of them appearing once. Sequencing was carried out using peripheral blood. The receptors were sampled from a woman older than 75 with acute or convalescent COVID-19.

The chain carries TRBV30 and TRBJ2-6, with 7 positions matching TRBD1. V lost 4 bases, J lost 1 base, and 4 bases stayed unmatched. This CDR3 comprises 15 residues. Germline assignment: CDR1 GTSNPN and CDR2 SVGIG (reference sequence). The DNA of the CDR3 is TGTGCCTGGAACGCGGACAGGTCTGGGGCCAACGTCCTGACTTTC. Protein product: CAWNADRSGANVLTF. The whole variable domain, remainder taken from reference TRBV30 and TRBJ2-6, is SQTIHQWPATLVQPVGSPLSLECTVEGTSNPNLYWYRQAAGRGLQLLFYSVGIGQISSEVPQNLSASRPQDRQFILSSKKLLLSDSGFYLCAWNADRSGANVLTFGAGSRLTVL.

This clone was seen a handful of times. CDR3 region: CASSYPLGGRNEQYF. The CDR3 bases are TGTGCCAGCAGTTACCCGCTTGGGGGGAGGAACGAGCAGTACTTC. V usage is TRBV6-6 and J usage is TRBJ2-7; TRBD2 is a possible D gene (6 bases). The CDR3 loop spans 15 amino acids. From germline, CDR1 is MNHNY and CDR2 SVGAGI (reference sequence). V dropped 2 bases and J dropped 5 bases, with 16 bases sitting between them.

As to this clone: Other DNA sequences from this sample encode an identical CDR3 as well. The V call is TRBV5-1, the J call TRBJ2-7, with D hard to call. V was cut by 0 bases and J by 0 bases, with 7 bases left in between. CDR3 size: 14 residues. Germline V lookup: CDR1 SGHRS, CDR2 YFSETQ. Written as DNA, the CDR3 is TGCGCCAGCAGCTTGGGTGGCGGCTCCTACGAGCAGTACTTC. This codes for CASSLGGGSYEQYF.

The chain couples TRBV25-1 to TRBJ1-2, with 8 positions matching TRBD1. With 5 bases clipped from V and 4 bases from J, the junction kept 9 bases outside the gene matches. From germline, CDR1 is MGHDK and CDR2 SYGVNS. This CDR3 is built from 15 residues. In DNA form, the CDR3 reads TGTGCCAGCAGTCAGGGGGCAGGGGGCGGCTATGGCTACACCTTC. Amino acid sequence: CASSQGAGGGYGYTF.

The chain is built from TRBV9 and TRBJ1-3; the D gene is possibly TRBD1 (5 bases). In germline, CDR1 is SGDLS, CDR2 YYNGEE. Trimming pared 3 bases from V and 0 bases from J, leaving 7 bases between. CDR3 length equals 14 residues. The CDR3 protein is CASSEGNSGNTIYF. CDR3 in DNA: TGTGCCAGCAGCGAGGGGAACTCTGGAAACACCATATATTTT.

This clone was found a few times. This chain's CDR3 is CASSIGAGTDGYTF. The CDR3 bases are TGTGCCAGTAGTATAGGTGCAGGGACTGACGGCTACACCTTC. The gene calls are TRBV19 and TRBJ1-2, with a tentative D call TRBD1 (5 bases). Trimming took 1 base from V and 8 from J, leaving 14 bases between them. CDR3 length: 14 residues. CDR1 is LNHDA and CDR2 is SQIVND in the germline V gene (reference sequence).

This clone was recorded once. The V gene is TRBV15, the J gene TRBJ1-4; TRBD1 matches at 7 bases. Trimming took 6 bases from V and 7 from J; bases not matched to a gene: 5. The CDR3 consists of 13 residues. CDR1 is LNHNV, CDR2 YYDKDF, per germline (reference sequence). DNA of the CDR3: TGTGCCACCAGGGCGGGACAGAGTGAAAAACTGTTTTTT. Its protein is CATRAGQSEKLFF.

The chain uses TRBV4-2 and TRBJ2-5; 15 bases are shared with TRBD2. Looked up from germline, CDR1 is LGHNA and CDR2 is YNFKEQ. Trimming removed 1 base from V and 1 base from J; junction bases left unmatched: 7. The CDR3 runs to 19 residues. CDR3 loop: CASSQVAGTSGGTQETQYF. CDR3 DNA: TGTGCCAGCAGCCAAGTGGCCGGGACTAGCGGGGGGACCCAAGAGACCCAGTACTTC.

This chain joins TRBV6-2 or TRBV6-3 and TRBJ2-1; TRBD2 might be the D (6 bases). CDR1 and CDR2 (germline): MNHEY, SVGEGT. The CDR3 consists of 14 residues. V was cut by 2 bases and J by 6 bases, with 11 bases left in between. In DNA form, the CDR3 reads TGTGCCAGCAGTTACACTCCGACTAGCAATGAGCAGTTCTTC. It codes for CASSYTPTSNEQFF.

The chain joins TRBV6-4 to TRBJ1-2; tentatively, D is TRBD1 (5 bases). The CDR3 extends over 13 amino acids. V dropped 0 bases and J dropped 8 bases, with 10 bases sitting between them. Germline CDR1 reads MRHNA; CDR2 reads SNTAGT. CDR3 sequence reads: CASSDSAGQGYTF. For the CDR3, the DNA is TGTGCCAGCAGTGACTCGGCAGGGCAAGGCTACACCTTC.

The chain is built from TRBV28 and TRBJ2-7; perhaps TRBD1 as D (6 bases). CDR1 and CDR2 (germline): MDHEN, SYDVKM. This CDR3 has 13 residues. Between the trimmed V and J ends, which lost 6 bases and 6 bases, there was a span of 15 bases. In DNA form, the CDR3 reads TGTGCCAGCAGGCTTGGGACAACACCCGAGCAGTACTTC. This translates into CASRLGTTPEQYF.

This clone showed up just a few times. The chain employs TRBV4-1 and TRBJ1-1; 7 nucleotides agree with TRBD1. The germline V gene encodes CDR1 MGHRA and CDR2 YSYEKL. The V and J ends lost 1 base and 7 bases, in that order; junction bases with no gene match: 12. The CDR3 spans 16 residues. The CDR3 DNA is TGCGCCAGCAGCCAAGGGAGGGGGCGCGATAGGGATGAAGCTTTCTTT. Translated: CASSQGRGRDRDEAFF.

The chain carries TRBV7-9 and TRBJ2-1, with 8 bases lining up with TRBD1. Germline V gene data show CDR1 as SEHNR and CDR2 as FQNEAQ (reference sequence). After removal of 2 bases from V and 6 bases from J, the junction contained 12 bases not matched to a gene. This CDR3 is built from 17 residues. In nucleotides, the CDR3 is TGTGCCAGCAGCTTACAGGTCAGGGGGCCGTGGGGCAATGAGCAGTTCTTC. It yields the protein CASSLQVRGPWGNEQFF.

The J gene is TRBJ1-5, the V gene TRBV18; D is ambiguous. The germline V and J ends were trimmed by 3 bases and 0 bases, with 9 bases remaining between them. CDR1 KGHSH and CDR2 LQKENI come from the germline V gene. This CDR3 comprises 15 residues. Here the CDR3 reads CASSPSGNSNQPQHF. The CDR3 DNA reads TGTGCCAGCTCACCCTCCGGGAATAGCAATCAGCCCCAGCATTTT.

The rearrangement uses TRBV24-1 and TRBJ1-1; D is undetermined. CDR3 size: 14 residues. V was trimmed by 5 bases and J by 11 bases, leaving 20 bases between them. Germline V lookup: CDR1 KGHDR, CDR2 SFDVKD. The CDR3 DNA follows: TGTGCCACCAGTGCTAATTGGGAACTCGGAGGTGCTTTCTTT. Protein: CATSANWELGGAFF.

This rearrangement joins TRBV19 to TRBJ1-1; the D gene is possibly TRBD1 (5 bases). Trimming pared 3 bases from V and 1 base from J, leaving 9 bases between. The CDR3 runs 14 residues. The germline V gene encodes CDR1 LNHDA and CDR2 SQIVND (reference sequence). The CDR3 nucleotides read TGTGCCAGTAGTATGGGGACTACGAACACTGAAGCTTTCTTT. It yields the protein CASSMGTTNTEAFF.

The V call is TRBV7-3, the J call TRBJ1-1; a possible D gene is TRBD1 (5 bases). The V gene lost 2 bases and the J gene lost 3 bases, with 7 bases spanning the gap. CDR3 size: 13 residues. Per the germline V gene, CDR1 is SGHTA and CDR2 is FQGTGA. Here the CDR3 DNA reads TGTGCCAGCAGCTTACAAGGGGACACTGAAGCTTTCTTT. Amino acids: CASSLQGDTEAFF.

This clone was seen once. The J gene is TRBJ2-1, the V gene TRBV6-1, with 11 bases aligning to TRBD2. Germline-derived CDR1 and CDR2 are MNHNS and SASEGT. CDR3 length: 16 amino acids. With 3 bases clipped from V and 5 bases from J, the junction kept 6 bases outside the gene matches. Here the CDR3 reads CASSETVAGGHNEQFF. The CDR3, as DNA: TGTGCCAGCAGTGAGACGGTAGCGGGGGGGCACAATGAGCAGTTCTTC.

The CDR3 protein is CASSFSRDRGGYTF. The DNA for the CDR3 is TGTGCCAGCAGCTTCTCCCGGGACAGGGGTGGCTACACCTTC. This rearrangement joins TRBV7-3 to TRBJ1-2; TRBD1 matches 10 bases. The J segment lost 7 bases and the V segment lost 3 bases, leaving 5 bases of the junction unmatched. Germline V lookup: CDR1 SGHTA, CDR2 FQGTGA. There are 14 residues in the CDR3.

The genes are TRBV2 and TRBJ1-1, with a possible D match to TRBD1 (5 bases). CDR1 SNHLY and CDR2 FYNNEI come from the germline V gene. The CDR3 extends over 13 amino acids. For the CDR3, the DNA is TGTGCTAGCGGCCGGGGCGGGGGCACTGAAGCTTTCTTT. Amino acids: CASGRGGGTEAFF.

The chain couples TRBV11-2 to TRBJ2-3; possibly TRBD2 for D (5 bases). The CDR3 consists of 15 residues. Germline CDR1 SGHAT, CDR2 FQNNGV. V was cut by 5 bases and J by 4 bases, with 16 bases left in between. CDR3 amino acids: CASSPEVFPADTQYF. In DNA form, the CDR3 reads TGTGCCAGCAGCCCGGAGGTATTTCCAGCAGATACGCAGTATTTT.

Only one count was recorded for this clone. This rearrangement joins TRBV6-5 to TRBJ1-1; D gene uncertain. The CDR3 runs 14 residues. Germline assignment: CDR1 MNHEY and CDR2 SVGAGI. Trimming removed 6 bases from V and 1 base from J, with 12 bases in between. CDR3 region: CASSRTGRNTEAFF. For the CDR3, the DNA is TGTGCCAGCAGCCGGACGGGAAGGAACACTGAAGCTTTCTTT.

In nucleotides, the CDR3 is TGTGCCAGCAGCTTGGGGGACAGGGGAAGGACTGAAGCTTTCTTT. Translated, it gives CASSLGDRGRTEAFF. The V gene is TRBV5-8, the J gene TRBJ1-1; 10 positions agree with TRBD1. The CDR3 extends over 15 amino acids. V trimming: 0 bases; J trimming: 5 bases; junction bases outside the gene matches: 4. CDR1 is SGHTS, CDR2 YDEGEE, per germline.

The chain joins TRBV7-2 to TRBJ1-1; possibly TRBD1 for D (6 bases). Germline CDR1 reads SGHTA; CDR2 reads FQGNSA. The CDR3 is 16 residues long. V was clipped by 5 bases and J by 6 bases, with 22 bases between them. This chain's CDR3 is CASSIRPGHFYPEAFF. CDR3 in DNA: TGTGCCAGCAGCATTCGCCCGGGACACTTTTATCCTGAAGCTTTCTTT.

The rearrangement joins TRBV27 to TRBJ2-5, with D possibly being TRBD1 (6 bases). The CDR3 totals 13 residues. Germline loops: CDR1 MNHEY, CDR2 SMNVEV (reference sequence). The V and J ends lost 4 bases and 9 bases respectively, with 15 bases between them. CDR3 DNA: TGTGCCAGCAGTTCGCACGCGAAGGGGGCCCAGTACTTC. Residues: CASSSHAKGAQYF.

J is TRBJ1-1 and V is TRBV7-9; the match to TRBD1 covers 10 bases. This CDR3 contains 16 residues. Per germline, CDR1 SEHNR and CDR2 FQNEAQ (reference sequence). V dropped 5 bases and J dropped 4; count of bases not matched to a gene: 10. The CDR3 protein is CASSRGTGDSVTEAFF. Written as DNA, the CDR3 is TGTGCCAGCAGCCGCGGGACAGGGGATTCTGTCACTGAAGCTTTCTTT.